This entry is about one T cell receptor beta chain. The antigen is unknown. Sequencing was performed with immunoSEQ multiplex PCR; in TCRdb, only in-frame clones are kept and a portion is missing. The sample records 55,000 to 65,000 clones, nearly 90% being singletons. Whether given at about 4 or about 12 weeks, second doses were pooled. This entry is derived from a study of T cell responses to AZD1222 COVID-19 vaccine. Whole-study results and caveats: Donors, mostly white British, included more females; clonal diversity was possibly underestimated. Only six people who got AZD1222 tested seropositive at baseline. Distributed over spike, vaccine-associated CD4 TCRs predominated at 160-218 and 743-854.

Germline V gene sequence: CDR1 SEHNR, CDR2 FQNEAQ (reference sequence). This CDR3 is 14 amino acids long. V lost 5 bases, J lost 6 bases, and 16 bases lay in between. This sequence originates from an adult who received the AZD1222 COVID-19 vaccine. V is TRBV7-9 and J is TRBJ1-1; D is unresolved. Sequenced here: peripheral blood, sampled 28 days after the second AZD1222 dose. The CDR3 region is CASSPPVPSAEAFF. The DNA of the CDR3 is TGTGCCAGCAGCCCCCCGGTCCCGAGCGCTGAAGCTTTCTTT.